The clone carrying this T cell receptor (beta chain) was detected ten times or more. This specimen comes from a study of human T cells and chemical hapten exposure. The wider study: Mostly female, the patients presented with alopecia areata, totalis or universalis.

V lost 1 base, J lost 2 bases, and 11 bases lay in between. The CDR3 consists of 16 residues. CDR1 LGHNA and CDR2 YSLEER come from the germline V gene. The time point: pre-sensitization, week 0. Treatment defined: therapeutic diphenylcyclopropenone sensitization with weekly scalp DPC. TCRdb reprocessed the RACE reads via MiXCR and lists one record per CDR3 protein. The data contain tens of thousands of distinct CDR3 sequences, around 9.6% of them singletons. This clonotype was obtained from a woman aged 40 to 49 with alopecia areata. Some clones in this sample may be carry-over from other donors' samples. The sequencing used whole blood, collected in connection with sensitization to the hapten diphenylcyclopropenone (DPC). The chain recombines TRBV4-3 with TRBJ2-2; no reliable D call. CDR3 sequence (DNA): TGCGCCAGCAGCCAAGGTGGCGTAATAAACACCGGGGAGCTGTTTTTT. Protein sequence: CASSQGGVINTGELFF.